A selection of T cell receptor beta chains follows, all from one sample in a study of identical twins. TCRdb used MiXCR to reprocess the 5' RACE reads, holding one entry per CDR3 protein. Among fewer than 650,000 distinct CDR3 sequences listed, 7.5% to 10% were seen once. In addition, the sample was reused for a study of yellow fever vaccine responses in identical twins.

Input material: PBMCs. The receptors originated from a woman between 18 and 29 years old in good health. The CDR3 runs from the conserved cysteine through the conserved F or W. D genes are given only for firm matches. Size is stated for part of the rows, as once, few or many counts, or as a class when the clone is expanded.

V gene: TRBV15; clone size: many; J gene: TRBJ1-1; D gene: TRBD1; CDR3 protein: CATSRDVGQGARTEAFF; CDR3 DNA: TGTGCCACCAGCAGAGATGTCGGACAGGGGGCGAGAACTGAAGCTTTCTTT
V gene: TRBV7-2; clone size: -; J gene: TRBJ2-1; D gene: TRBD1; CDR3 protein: CASSRDSGTGGYEQFF; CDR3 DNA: TGTGCCAGCAGCAGAGATTCCGGGACAGGGGGATATGAGCAGTTCTTC
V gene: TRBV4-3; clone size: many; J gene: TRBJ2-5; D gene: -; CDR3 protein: CASSQDWAAEETQYF; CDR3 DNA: TGCGCCAGCAGCCAAGATTGGGCTGCCGAAGAGACCCAGTACTTC
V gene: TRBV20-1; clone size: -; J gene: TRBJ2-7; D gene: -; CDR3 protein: CSAYRTGRSYEQYF; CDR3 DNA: TGCAGTGCCTATCGGACGGGGAGATCCTACGAGCAGTACTTC
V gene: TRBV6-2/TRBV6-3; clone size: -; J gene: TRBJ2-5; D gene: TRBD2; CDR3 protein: CASSYPTSDYQETQYF; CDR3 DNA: TGTGCCAGCAGTTACCCAACTAGCGACTACCAAGAGACCCAGTACTTC
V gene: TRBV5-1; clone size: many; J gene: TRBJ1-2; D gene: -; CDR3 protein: CASSLGYGYTF; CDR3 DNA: TGTGCCAGCAGTTTAGGGTATGGCTACACCTTC
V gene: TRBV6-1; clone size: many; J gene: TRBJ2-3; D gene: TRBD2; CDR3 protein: CASSPRTRSTDTQYF; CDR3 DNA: TGTGCCAGCAGTCCCCGGACTAGGAGCACAGATACGCAGTATTTT
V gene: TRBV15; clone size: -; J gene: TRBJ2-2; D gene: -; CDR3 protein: CATSKVDDPNTGELFF; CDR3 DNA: TGTGCCACCAGCAAGGTGGATGACCCGAACACCGGGGAGCTGTTTTTT
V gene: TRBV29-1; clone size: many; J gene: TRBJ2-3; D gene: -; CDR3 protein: CSVEADTDTQYF; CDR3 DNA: TGCAGCGTTGAGGCGGACACAGATACGCAGTATTTT
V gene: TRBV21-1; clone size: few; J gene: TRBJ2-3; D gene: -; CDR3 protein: CASSTTEGTSGFPKDTQYF; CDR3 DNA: TGTGCCAGCAGCACAACCGAGGGGACTAGCGGGTTCCCTAAAGATACGCAGTATTTT
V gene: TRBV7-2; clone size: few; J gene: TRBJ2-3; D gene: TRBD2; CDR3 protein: CASSAWLAGGEDTQYF; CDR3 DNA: TGTGCCAGCAGCGCCTGGCTAGCGGGGGGAGAAGATACGCAGTATTTT
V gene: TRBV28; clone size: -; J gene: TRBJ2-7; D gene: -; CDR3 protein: CASSPISVSPEQYF; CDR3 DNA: TGTGCCAGCAGTCCGATAAGCGTATCACCCGAGCAGTACTTC
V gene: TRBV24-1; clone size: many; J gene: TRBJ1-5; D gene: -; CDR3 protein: CATSDGDGSNQPQHF; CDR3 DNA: TGTGCCACCAGTGACGGGGACGGTAGCAATCAGCCCCAGCATTTT
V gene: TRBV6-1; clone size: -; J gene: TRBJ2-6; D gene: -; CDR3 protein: CASSQPDGANVLTF; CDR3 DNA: TGTGCCAGCAGTCAGCCGGATGGGGCCAACGTCCTGACTTTC
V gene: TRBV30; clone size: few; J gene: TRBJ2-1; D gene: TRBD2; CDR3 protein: CAWSVGAGERNEQFF; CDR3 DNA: TGTGCCTGGAGTGTAGGAGCGGGAGAGCGCAATGAGCAGTTCTTC
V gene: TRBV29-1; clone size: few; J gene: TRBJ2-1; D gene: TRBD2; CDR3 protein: CSVEELASGNENEQFF; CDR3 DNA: TGCAGCGTTGAAGAGTTGGCTAGCGGGAATGAAAATGAGCAGTTCTTC
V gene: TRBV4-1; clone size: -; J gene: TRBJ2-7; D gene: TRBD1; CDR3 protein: CASSQDDRDRPQSSYEQYF; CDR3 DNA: TGCGCCAGCAGCCAAGATGACCGGGACAGGCCACAAAGCTCCTACGAGCAGTACTTC
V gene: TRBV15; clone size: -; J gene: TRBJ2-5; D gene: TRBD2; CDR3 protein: CATSRDERGNQETQYF; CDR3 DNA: TGTGCCACCAGCAGAGATGAGCGGGGAAACCAAGAGACCCAGTACTTC
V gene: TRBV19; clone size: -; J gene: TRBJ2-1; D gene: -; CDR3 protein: CASSIEPLGSYNEQFF; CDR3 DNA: TGTGCCAGTAGTATAGAACCACTAGGGTCCTACAATGAGCAGTTCTTC
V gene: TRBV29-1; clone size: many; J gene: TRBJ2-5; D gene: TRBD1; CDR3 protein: CSEITGGRGETQYF; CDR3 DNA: TGCAGCGAGATAACAGGGGGCAGGGGGGAGACCCAGTACTTC
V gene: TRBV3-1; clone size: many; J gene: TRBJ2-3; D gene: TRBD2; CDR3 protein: CASSPASGGTDTQYF; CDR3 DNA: TGTGCCAGCAGCCCAGCTAGCGGGGGCACAGATACGCAGTATTTT
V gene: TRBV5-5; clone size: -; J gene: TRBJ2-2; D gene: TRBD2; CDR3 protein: CASSARGGDVTGELFF; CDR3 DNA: TGTGCCAGCAGCGCGCGGGGGGGGGACGTCACCGGGGAGCTGTTTTTT
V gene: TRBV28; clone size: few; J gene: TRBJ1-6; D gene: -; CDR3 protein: CASSLRASPLHF; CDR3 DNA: TGTGCCAGCAGCCTCCGGGCCTCACCCCTCCACTTT
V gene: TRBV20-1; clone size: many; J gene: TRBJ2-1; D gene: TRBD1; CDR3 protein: CSARQGDDEQFF; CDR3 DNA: TGCAGTGCTAGGCAGGGGGACGATGAGCAGTTCTTC
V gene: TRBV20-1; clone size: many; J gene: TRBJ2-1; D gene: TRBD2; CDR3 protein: CSAVSGGADNEQFF; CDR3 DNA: TGCAGTGCTGTAAGCGGGGGGGCAGACAATGAGCAGTTCTTC
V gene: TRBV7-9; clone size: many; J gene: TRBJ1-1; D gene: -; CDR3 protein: CASSFGPNPEAFF; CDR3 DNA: TGTGCCAGCAGCTTCGGACCCAACCCTGAAGCTTTCTTT
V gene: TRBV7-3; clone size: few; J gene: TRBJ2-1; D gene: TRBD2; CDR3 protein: CASSYLSIAGLGGNEQFF; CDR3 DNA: TGTGCCAGCAGCTACCTGTCAATAGCGGGGCTTGGCGGAAATGAGCAGTTCTTC
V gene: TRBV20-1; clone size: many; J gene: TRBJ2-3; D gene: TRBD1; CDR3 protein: CSAPGTGELNTQYF; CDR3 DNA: TGCAGTGCCCCCGGGACAGGGGAATTGAATACGCAGTATTTT
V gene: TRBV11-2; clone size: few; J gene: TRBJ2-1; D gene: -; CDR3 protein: CASQRGAGGNEQFF; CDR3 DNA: TGTGCCAGCCAGAGGGGGGCCGGGGGGAATGAGCAGTTCTTC